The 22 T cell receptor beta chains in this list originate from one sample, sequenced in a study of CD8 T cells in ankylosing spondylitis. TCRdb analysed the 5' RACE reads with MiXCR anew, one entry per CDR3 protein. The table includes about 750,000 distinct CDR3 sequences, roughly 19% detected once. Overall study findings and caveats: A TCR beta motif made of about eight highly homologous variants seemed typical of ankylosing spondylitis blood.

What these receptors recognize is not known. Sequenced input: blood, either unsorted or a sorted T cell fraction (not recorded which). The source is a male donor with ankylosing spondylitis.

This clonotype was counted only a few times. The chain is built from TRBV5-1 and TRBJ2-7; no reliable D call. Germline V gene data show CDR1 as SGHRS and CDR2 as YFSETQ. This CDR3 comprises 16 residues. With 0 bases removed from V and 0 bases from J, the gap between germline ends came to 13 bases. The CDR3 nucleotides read TGCGCCAGCAGCTTGGAACCCGAACTGAGCTCCTACGAGCAGTACTTC. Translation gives CASSLEPELSSYEQYF.

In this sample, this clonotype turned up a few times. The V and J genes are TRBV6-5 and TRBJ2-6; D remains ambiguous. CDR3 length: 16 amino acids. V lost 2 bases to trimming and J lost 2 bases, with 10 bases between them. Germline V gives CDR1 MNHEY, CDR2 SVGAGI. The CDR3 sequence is CASSYSLLAGANVLTF. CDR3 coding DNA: TGTGCCAGCAGTTACAGTTTGCTGGCTGGGGCCAACGTCCTGACTTTC.

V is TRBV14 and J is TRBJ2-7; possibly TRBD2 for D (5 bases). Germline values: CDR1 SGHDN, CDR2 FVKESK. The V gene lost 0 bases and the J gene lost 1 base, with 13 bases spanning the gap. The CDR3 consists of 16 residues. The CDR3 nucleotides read TGTGCCAGCAGCCAAGACCCCGACGGGATATCCTACGAGCAGTACTTC. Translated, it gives CASSQDPDGISYEQYF. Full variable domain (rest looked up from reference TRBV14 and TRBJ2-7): EAGVTQFPSHSVIEKGQTVTLRCDPISGHDNLYWYRRVMGKEIKFLLHFVKESKQDESGMPNNRFLAERTGGTYSTLKVQPAELEDSGVYFCASSQDPDGISYEQYFGPGTRLTVT.

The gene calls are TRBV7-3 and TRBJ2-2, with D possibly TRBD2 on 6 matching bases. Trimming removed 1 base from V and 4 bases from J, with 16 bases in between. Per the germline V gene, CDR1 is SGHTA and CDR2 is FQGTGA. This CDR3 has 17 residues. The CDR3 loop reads CASSLSPAGLGTGELFF. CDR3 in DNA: TGTGCCAGCAGCTTAAGCCCAGCGGGCTTGGGCACCGGGGAGCTGTTTTTT.

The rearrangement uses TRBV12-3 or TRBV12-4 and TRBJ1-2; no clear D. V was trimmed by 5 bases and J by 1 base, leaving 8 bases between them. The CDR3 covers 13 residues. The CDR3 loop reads CASSPQVNYGYTF. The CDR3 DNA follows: TGTGCCAGCAGTCCTCAGGTTAACTATGGCTACACCTTC.

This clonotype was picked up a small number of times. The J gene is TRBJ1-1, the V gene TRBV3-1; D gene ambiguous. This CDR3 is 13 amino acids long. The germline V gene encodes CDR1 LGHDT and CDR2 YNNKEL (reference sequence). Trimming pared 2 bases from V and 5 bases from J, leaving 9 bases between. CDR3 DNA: TGTGCCAGCAGCCAATTGTGGGGAACTGAAGCTTTCTTT. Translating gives CASSQLWGTEAFF.

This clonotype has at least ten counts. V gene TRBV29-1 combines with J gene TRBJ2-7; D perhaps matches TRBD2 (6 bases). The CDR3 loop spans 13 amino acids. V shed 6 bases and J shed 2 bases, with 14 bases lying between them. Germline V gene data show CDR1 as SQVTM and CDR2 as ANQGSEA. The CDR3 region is CSVVGGTAYEQYF. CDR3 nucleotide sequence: TGCAGCGTCGTAGGTGGGACTGCCTACGAGCAGTACTTC.

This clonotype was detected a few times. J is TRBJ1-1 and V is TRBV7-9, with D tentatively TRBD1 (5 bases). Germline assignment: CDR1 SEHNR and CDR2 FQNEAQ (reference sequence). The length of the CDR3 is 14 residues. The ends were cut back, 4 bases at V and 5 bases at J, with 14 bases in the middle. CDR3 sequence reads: CASSYGTGGTEAFF. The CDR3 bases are TGTGCCAGCAGCTACGGGACGGGGGGGACTGAAGCTTTCTTT.

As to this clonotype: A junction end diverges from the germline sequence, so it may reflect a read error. CDR3 DNA sequence: TGTGCCAGCTCACCGAACTCTTTAAGCTCCCACAATGAGCAGTTCTTC. The encoded protein is CASSPNSLSSHNEQFF. The rearrangement uses TRBV18 and TRBJ2-1; D unresolved. Germline CDR1 and CDR2: KGHSH and LQKENI. The CDR3 extends over 16 amino acids.

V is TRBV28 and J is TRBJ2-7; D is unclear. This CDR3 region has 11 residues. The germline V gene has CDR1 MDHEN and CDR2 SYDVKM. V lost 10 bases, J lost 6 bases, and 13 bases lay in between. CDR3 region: CATQTSFEQYF. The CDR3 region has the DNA TGTGCCACCCAGACCTCATTCGAGCAGTACTTC.

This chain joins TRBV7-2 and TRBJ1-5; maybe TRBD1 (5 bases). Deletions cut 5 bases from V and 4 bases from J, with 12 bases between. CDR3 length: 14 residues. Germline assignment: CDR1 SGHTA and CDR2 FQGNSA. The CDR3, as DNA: TGTGCCAGCAGCGTAAGGGGCTATAATCAGCCCCAGCATTTT. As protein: CASSVRGYNQPQHF. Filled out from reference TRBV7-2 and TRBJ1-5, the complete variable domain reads GAGVSQSPSNKVTEKGKDVELRCDPISGHTALYWYRQSLGQGLEFLIYFQGNSAPDKSGLPSDRFSAERTGGSVSTLTIQRTQQEDSAVYLCASSVRGYNQPQHFGDGTRLSIL.

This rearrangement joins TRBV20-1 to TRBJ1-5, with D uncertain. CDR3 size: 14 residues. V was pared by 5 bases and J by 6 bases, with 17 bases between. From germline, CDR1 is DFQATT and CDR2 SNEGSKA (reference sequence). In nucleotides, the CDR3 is TGCAGTGCTCAGTTGAGGGCAATGGGTCAGCCCCAGCATTTT. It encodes CSAQLRAMGQPQHF.

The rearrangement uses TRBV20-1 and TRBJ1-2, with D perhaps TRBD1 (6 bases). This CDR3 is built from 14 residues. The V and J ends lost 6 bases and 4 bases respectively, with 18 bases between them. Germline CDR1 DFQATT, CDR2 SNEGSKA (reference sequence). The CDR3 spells CSAIPSGEAYGYTF. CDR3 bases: TGCAGTGCCATTCCTTCAGGGGAGGCCTATGGCTACACCTTC.

CDR3 amino acids: CASSFPRENPANEQFF. In DNA, the CDR3 is TGTGCCAGCAGCTTTCCGCGGGAGAACCCCGCCAATGAGCAGTTCTTC. V gene TRBV7-9 combines with J gene TRBJ2-1; 7 bases align to TRBD2. Germline V lookup: CDR1 SEHNR, CDR2 FQNEAQ (reference sequence). This CDR3 is built from 16 residues. Unmatched junction bases numbered 11, after V lost 3 bases and J lost 6 bases.

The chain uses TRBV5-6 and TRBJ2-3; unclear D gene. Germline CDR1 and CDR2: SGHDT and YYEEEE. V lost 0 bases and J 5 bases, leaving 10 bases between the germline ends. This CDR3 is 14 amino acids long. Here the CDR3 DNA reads TGTGCCAGCAGCTTGGCTCTAGTGGTAGATACGCAGTATTTT. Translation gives CASSLALVVDTQYF.

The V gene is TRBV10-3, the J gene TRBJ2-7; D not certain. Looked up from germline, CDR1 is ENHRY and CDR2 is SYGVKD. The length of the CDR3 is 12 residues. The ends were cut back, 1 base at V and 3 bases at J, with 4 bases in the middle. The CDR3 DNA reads TGTGCCATCAGTGAGTTAAACTACGAGCAGTACTTC. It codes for CAISELNYEQYF.

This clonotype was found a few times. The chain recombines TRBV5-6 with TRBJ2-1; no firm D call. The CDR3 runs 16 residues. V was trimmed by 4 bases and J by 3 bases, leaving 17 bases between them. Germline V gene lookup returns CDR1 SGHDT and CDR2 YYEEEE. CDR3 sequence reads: CASSPEVFFGYNEQFF. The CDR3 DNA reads TGTGCCAGCAGCCCAGAAGTATTTTTTGGCTACAATGAGCAGTTCTTC.

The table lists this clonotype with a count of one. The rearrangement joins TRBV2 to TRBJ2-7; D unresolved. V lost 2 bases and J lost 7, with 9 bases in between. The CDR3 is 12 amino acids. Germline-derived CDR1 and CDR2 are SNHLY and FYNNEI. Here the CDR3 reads CASSERALEQYF. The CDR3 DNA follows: TGTGCCAGCAGTGAACGCGCGCTGGAGCAGTACTTC.

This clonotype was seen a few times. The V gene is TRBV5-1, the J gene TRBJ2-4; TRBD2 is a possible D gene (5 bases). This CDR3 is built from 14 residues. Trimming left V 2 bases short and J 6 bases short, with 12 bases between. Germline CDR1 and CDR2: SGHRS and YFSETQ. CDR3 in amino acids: CASSLGGAGNIQYF. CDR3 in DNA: TGCGCCAGCAGCTTAGGCGGCGCGGGAAACATTCAGTACTTC.

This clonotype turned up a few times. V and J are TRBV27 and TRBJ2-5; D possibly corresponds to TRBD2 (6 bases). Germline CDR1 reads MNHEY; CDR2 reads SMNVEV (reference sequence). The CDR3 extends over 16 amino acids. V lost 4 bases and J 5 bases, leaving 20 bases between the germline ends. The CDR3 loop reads CASSSFPGSGDETQYF. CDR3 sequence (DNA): TGTGCCAGCAGTTCCTTCCCAGGCTCGGGGGATGAGACCCAGTACTTC.

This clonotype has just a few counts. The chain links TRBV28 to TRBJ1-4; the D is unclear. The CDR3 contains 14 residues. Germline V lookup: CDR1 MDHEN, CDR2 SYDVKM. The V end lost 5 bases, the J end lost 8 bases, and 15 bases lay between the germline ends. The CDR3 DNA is TGTGCCAGCAGTCCTGACGGGAGTGGAGAAAAACTGTTTTTT. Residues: CASSPDGSGEKLFF. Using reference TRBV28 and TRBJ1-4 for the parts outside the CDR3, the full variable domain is DVKVTQSSRYLVKRTGEKVFLECVQDMDHENMFWYRQDPGLGLRLIYFSYDVKMKEKGDIPEGYSVSREKKERFSLILESASTNQTSMYLCASSPDGSGEKLFFGSGTQLSVL.

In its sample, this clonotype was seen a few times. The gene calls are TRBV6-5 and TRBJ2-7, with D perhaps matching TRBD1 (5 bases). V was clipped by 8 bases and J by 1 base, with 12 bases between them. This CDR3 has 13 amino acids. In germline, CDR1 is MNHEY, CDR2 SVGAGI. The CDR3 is CASGWTTSYEQYF. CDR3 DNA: TGTGCCAGCGGTTGGACAACGTCCTACGAGCAGTACTTC.